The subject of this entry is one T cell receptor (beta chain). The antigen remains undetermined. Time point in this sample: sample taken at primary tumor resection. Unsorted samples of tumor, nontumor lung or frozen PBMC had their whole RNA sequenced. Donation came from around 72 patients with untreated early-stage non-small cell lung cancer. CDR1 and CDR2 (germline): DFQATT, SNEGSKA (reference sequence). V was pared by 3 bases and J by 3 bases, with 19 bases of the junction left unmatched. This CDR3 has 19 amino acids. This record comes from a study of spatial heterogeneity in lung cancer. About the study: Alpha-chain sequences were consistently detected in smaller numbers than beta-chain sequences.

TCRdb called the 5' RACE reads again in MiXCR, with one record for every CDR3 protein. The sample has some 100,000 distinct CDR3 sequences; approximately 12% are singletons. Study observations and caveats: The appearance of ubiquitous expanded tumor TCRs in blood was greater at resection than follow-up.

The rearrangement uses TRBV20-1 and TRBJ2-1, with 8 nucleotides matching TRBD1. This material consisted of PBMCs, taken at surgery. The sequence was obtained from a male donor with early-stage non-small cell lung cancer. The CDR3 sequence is CSASPRRNRGVLIYNEQFF. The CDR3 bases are TGCAGTGCTAGCCCTCGAAGGAACAGGGGGGTATTGATCTACAATGAGCAGTTCTTC.